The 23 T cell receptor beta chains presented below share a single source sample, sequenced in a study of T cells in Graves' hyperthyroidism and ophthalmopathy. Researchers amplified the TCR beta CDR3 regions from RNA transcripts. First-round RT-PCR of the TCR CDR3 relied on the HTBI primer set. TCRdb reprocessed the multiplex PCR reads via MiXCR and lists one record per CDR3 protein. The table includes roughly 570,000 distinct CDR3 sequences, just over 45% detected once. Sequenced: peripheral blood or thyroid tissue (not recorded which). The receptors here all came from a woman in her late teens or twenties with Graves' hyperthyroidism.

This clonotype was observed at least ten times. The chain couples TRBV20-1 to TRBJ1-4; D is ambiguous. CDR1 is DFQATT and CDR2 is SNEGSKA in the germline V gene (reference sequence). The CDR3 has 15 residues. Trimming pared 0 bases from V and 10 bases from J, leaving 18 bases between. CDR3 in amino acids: CSARDPTAGFLKLFF. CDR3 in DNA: TGCAGTGCTAGAGATCCCACGGCAGGTTTTTTAAAACTGTTTTTT.

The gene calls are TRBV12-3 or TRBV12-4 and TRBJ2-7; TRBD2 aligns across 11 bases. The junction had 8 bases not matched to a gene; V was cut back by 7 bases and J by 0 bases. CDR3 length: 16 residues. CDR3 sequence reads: CASNRFGTSGSYEQYF. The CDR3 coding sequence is TGTGCCAGCAACCGATTCGGGACTAGCGGCTCCTACGAGCAGTACTTC.

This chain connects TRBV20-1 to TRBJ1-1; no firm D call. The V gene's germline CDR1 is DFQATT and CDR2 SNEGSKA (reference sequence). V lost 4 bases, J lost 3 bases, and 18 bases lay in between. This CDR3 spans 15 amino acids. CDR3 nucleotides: TGCAGTGCTACCAATCTAGCGGGGTCCGACACTGAAGCTTTCTTT. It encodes CSATNLAGSDTEAFF.

The DNA of the CDR3 is TGTGCCAGCAGTTACTCGCCAGGAGTCTATGGCTACACCTTC. Protein product: CASSYSPGVYGYTF. This chain uses TRBV6-2 or TRBV6-3 with TRBJ1-2; D call uncertain. Deletions cut 0 bases from V and 4 bases from J, with 9 bases between. The length of the CDR3 is 14 residues. Germline V gene data show CDR1 as MNHEY and CDR2 as SVGEGT.

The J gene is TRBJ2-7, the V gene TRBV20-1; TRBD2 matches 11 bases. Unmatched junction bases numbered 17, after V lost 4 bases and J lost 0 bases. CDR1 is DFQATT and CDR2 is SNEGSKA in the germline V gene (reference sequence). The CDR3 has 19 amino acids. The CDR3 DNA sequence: TGCAGTGCTACCCATTTTCCATACCCGGGACTAGCGGCCTCCTACGAGCAGTACTTC. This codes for CSATHFPYPGLAASYEQYF.

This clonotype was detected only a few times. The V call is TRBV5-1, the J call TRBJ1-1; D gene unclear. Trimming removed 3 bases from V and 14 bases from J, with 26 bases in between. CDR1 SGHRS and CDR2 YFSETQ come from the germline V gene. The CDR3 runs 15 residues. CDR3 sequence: CASSSDISGNNEQFF. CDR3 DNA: TGCGCCAGCAGCTCCGATATTTCGGGAAACAATGAGCAGTTCTTT.

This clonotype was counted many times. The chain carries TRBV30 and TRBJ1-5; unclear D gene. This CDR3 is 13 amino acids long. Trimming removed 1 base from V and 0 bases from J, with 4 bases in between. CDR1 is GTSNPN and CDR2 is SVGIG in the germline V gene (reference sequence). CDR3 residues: CAWSADSNQPQHF. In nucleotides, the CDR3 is TGTGCCTGGAGTGCAGATAGCAATCAGCCCCAGCATTTT. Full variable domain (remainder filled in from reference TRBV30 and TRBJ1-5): SQTIHQWPATLVQPVGSPLSLECTVEGTSNPNLYWYRQAAGRGLQLLFYSVGIGQISSEVPQNLSASRPQDRQFILSSKKLLLSDSGFYLCAWSADSNQPQHFGDGTRLSIL.

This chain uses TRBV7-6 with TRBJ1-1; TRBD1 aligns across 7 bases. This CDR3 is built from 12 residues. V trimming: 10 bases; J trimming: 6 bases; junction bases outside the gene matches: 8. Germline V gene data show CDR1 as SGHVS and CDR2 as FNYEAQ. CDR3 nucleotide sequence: TGTGCCACCCAGGGGGTAAAGGCTGAAGCTTTCTTT. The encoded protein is CATQGVKAEAFF. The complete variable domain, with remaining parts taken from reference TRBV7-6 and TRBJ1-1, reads GAGVSQSPRYKVTKRGQDVALRCDPISGHVSLYWYRQALGQGPEFLTYFNYEAQQDKSGLPNDRFSAERPEGSISTLTIQRTEQRDSAMYRCATQGVKAEAFFGQGTRLTVV.

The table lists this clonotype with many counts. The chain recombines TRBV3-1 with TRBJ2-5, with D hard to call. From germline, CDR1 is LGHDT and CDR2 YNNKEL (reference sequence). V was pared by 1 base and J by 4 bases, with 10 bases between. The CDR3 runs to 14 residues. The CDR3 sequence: CASSQVSRRETQYF. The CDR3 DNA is TGTGCCAGCAGCCAAGTTTCTAGGCGAGAGACCCAGTACTTC.

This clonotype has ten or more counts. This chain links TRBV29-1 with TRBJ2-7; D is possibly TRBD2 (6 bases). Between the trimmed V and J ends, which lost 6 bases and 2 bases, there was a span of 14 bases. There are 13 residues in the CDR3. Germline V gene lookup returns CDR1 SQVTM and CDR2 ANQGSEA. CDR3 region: CSVLTDYPYEQYF. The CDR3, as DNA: TGCAGCGTGCTAACGGACTACCCCTACGAGCAGTACTTC.

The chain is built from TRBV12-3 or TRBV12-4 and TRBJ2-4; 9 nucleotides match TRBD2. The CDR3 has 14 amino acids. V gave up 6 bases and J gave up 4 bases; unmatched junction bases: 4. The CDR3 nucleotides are TGTGCCAGCAGCCGTCTAGCGGGGAAAAACATTCAGTACTTC. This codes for CASSRLAGKNIQYF.

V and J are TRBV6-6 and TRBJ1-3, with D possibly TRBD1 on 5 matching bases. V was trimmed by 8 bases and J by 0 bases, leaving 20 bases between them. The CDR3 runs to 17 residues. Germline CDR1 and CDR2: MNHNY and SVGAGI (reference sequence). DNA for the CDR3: TGTGCCAGCGGGGGGATGGGAGCATCAGGCTCTGGAAACACCATATATTTT. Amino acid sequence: CASGGMGASGSGNTIYF.

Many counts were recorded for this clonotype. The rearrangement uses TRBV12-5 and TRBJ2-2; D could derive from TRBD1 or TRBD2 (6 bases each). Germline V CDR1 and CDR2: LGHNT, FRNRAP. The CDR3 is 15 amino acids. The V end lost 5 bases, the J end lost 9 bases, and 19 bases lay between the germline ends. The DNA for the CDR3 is TGTGCTAGTGGTCAGGGGAGGCAGGGGATCAGGGAGCTGTTTTTT. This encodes CASGQGRQGIRELFF.

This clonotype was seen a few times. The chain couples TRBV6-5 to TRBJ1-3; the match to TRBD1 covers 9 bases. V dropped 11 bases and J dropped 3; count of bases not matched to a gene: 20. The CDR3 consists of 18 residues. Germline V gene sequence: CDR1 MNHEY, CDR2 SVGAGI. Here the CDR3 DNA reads TGTGCCGTGTACCCGACGGGACAGGGACCCCTGGGTGGAAACACCATATATTTT. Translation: CAVYPTGQGPLGGNTIYF.

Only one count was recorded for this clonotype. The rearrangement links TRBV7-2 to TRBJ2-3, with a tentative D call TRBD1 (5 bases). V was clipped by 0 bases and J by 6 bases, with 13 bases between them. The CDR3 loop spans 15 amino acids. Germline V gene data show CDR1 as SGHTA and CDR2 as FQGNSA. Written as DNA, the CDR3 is TGTACCAGCAGCTTAGCGGCAGGGATCTCCGATACGCAGTATTTT. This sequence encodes CTSSLAAGISDTQYF.

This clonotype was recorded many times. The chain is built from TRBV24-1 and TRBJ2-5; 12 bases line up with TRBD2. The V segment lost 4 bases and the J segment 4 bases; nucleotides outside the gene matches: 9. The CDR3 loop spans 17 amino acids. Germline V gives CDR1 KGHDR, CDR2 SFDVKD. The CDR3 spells CATSESVGLAGRETQYF. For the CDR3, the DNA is TGTGCCACCAGTGAGTCAGTTGGACTAGCGGGACGAGAGACCCAGTACTTC.

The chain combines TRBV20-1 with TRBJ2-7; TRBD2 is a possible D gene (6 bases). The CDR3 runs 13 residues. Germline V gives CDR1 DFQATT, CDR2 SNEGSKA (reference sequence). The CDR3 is CSAAPRGGYEQYF. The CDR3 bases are TGCAGCGCAGCCCCCCGAGGAGGGTACGAGCAGTACTTC.

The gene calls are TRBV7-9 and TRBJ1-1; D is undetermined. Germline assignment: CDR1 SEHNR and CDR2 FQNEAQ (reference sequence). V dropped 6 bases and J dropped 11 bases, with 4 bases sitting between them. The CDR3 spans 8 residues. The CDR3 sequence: CASSGAFF. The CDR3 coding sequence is TGTGCCAGCAGTGGGGCTTTCTTT.

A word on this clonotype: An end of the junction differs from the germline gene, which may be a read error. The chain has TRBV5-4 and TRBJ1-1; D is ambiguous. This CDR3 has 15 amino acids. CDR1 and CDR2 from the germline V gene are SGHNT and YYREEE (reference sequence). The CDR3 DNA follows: TGTGCCAGCAGCTTGGAGGGCAGGCTGAACACTGAAGCTTCCTTT. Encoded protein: CASSLEGRLNTEASF.

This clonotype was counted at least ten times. This CDR3 is CASSLYGGASSYEQYF. The CDR3 bases are TGCGCCAGCAGCTTGTATGGGGGGGCCAGCTCCTACGAGCAGTACTTC. J is TRBJ2-7 and V is TRBV5-1; D may be TRBD2 (7 bases). The CDR3 covers 16 residues. Per germline, CDR1 SGHRS and CDR2 YFSETQ. With 1 base removed from V and 0 bases from J, the gap between germline ends came to 14 bases.

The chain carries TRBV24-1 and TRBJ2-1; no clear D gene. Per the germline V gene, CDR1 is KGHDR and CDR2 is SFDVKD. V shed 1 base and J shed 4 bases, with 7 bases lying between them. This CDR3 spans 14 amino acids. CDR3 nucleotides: TGTGCCACCAGTGATTTTCCCGCTTACAATGAGCAGTTCTTC. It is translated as CATSDFPAYNEQFF.

DNA for the CDR3: TGTGCCAGCACCCCGGGGTTTGACAGGCCCTCCTACGAGCAGTACTTC. Translated: CASTPGFDRPSYEQYF. J is TRBJ2-7 and V is TRBV2; a weak D match, TRBD1 (6 bases). V gave up 7 bases and J gave up 0 bases, with 19 bases separating them. Germline V CDR1 and CDR2: SNHLY, FYNNEI. The CDR3 spans 16 residues.

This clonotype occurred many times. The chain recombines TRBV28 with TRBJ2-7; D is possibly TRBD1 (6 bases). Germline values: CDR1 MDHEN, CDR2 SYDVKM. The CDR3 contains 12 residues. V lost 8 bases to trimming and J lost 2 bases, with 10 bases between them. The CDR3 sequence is CASLDRTYEQYF. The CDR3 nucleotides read TGTGCCAGCCTGGACAGAACCTACGAGCAGTACTTC.